Sequencing of this TCR beta chain was carried out in a study of T cells after yellow fever vaccination. The study made its TCR cDNA through 5'RACE template switching. That step introduced a universal primer site along with UMIs. TCRdb re-called the 5' RACE reads with MiXCR, one entry per CDR3 protein. The sample shows hundreds of thousands of distinct CDR3 sequences, approximately 19% of them seen only once. V was cut by 1 base and J by 4 bases, with 11 bases left in between. Germline lookup yields CDR1 SGHRS and CDR2 YFSETQ. The CDR3 loop spans 14 amino acids. This clonotype was obtained from a man aged 18 to 29 who received the YFV17D yellow fever vaccine. The starting material was PBMCs, obtained before the yellow fever booster vaccination. The chain recombines TRBV5-1 with TRBJ1-1; D is undetermined. CDR3 sequence (DNA): TGCGCCAGCAGCTTGACTACCATGGTCACTGAAGCTTTCTTT. Its protein product is CASSLTTMVTEAFF.